This T cell receptor (beta chain) was observed in a study of OX40 agonist ivuxolimab in advanced cancers. Study background: Patients receiving dose escalation had hepatocellular carcinoma, melanoma, renal cell or head and neck cancer. From roughly 20 to 79 years was the age range, with a mean of roughly 59 years, and around 84% were male. Study-wide results and caveats: CD4+ and CD8+ T cells in blood underwent clonal expansion by week 6 at 0.1 to 3.0 mg/kg.

Systemic immunosuppression or a history of autoimmune disease excluded patients. The CDR3 runs 17 residues. The assay was immunoSEQ multiplex PCR, and TCRdb's table has in-frame clones only and misses some. The table records roughly 71,000 clones, around 80% of them present only once. For this clone: Its specificity is unknown.

The gene calls are TRBV12-2 and TRBJ2-1; the D call in the table, TRBD2, was not verified against the DNA. TRBV12-2 is described as a pseudogene. The sample was CD4+ or CD8+ T cells sorted from blood, taken in a trial of the OX40 agonist ivuxolimab. The TCR originated in an adult with an advanced solid tumor such as melanoma, head and neck, liver or kidney cancer. For the CDR3, the DNA is TGTGCAAGTCGCTTCCAGGGTCGGACTAGCGTGTACAATGAGCAGTTCTTC. It specifies CASRFQGRTSVYNEQFF.